This T cell receptor (beta chain) was recovered during a study of cytomegalovirus exposure and HLA in healthy donors. Overall study results and limits: In an earlier analysis, productive rearrangement rates for most beta V segments clustered near 87% or 30%. A reported reduction in N-insertions relative to the 666-donor mean was seen in an Asian-associated ancestry cluster in a later analysis. There were a few CMV-associated chains whose specificity for CMV antigens was confirmed in vitro.

Note on this clone: Its antigen is not known.

The CDR3 length is 17 residues. Germline V gives CDR1 LGHNA, CDR2 YSLEER. V was pared by 0 bases and J by 4 bases, with 10 bases of the junction left unmatched. The primer mix had 60 Vbeta and 13 Jbeta primers. Profiling relied on immunoSEQ multiplex PCR, and the TCRdb table lists in-frame clones only, not all of them. Of some 130,000 clones in the sample, 60% to 80% were seen once. The chain has TRBV4-3 and TRBJ1-2; 8 bases align to TRBD1. Sequencing used PBMCs. The origin of this receptor is a male donor in good health and CMV-seronegative. The chain's CDR3 is CASSQDRAGGTVYGYTF. DNA for the CDR3: TGCGCCAGCAGCCAAGATCGGGCAGGGGGCACGGTCTATGGCTACACCTTC.